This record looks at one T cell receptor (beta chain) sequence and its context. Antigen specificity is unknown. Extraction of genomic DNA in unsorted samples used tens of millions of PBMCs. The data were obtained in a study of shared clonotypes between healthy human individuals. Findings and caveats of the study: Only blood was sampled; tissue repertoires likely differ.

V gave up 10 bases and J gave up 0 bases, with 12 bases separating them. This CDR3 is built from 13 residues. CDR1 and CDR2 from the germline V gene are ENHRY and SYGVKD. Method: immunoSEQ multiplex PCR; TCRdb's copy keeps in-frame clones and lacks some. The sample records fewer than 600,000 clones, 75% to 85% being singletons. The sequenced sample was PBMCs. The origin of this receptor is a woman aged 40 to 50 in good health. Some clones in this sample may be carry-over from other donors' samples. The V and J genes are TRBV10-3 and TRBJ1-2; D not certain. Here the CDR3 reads CATPDRANYGYTF. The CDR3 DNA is TGTGCCACCCCTGACCGAGCTAACTATGGCTACACCTTC.